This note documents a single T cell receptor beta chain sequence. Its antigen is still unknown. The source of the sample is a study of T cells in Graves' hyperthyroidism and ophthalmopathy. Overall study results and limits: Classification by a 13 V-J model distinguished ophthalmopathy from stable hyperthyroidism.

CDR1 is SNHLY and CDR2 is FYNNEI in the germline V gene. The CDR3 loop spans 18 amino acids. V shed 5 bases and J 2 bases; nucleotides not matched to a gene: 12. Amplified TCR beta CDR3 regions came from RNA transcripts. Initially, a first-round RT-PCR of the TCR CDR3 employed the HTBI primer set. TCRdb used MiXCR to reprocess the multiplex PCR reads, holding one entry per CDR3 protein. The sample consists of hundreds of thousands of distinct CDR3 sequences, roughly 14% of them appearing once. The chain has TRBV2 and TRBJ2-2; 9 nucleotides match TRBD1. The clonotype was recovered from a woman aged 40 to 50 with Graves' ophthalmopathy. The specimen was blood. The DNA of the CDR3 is TGTGCCAGCAGTCGGGGCCGAAACAGGGGGCGAAACACCGGGGAGCTGTTTTTT. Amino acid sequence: CASSRGRNRGRNTGELFF.